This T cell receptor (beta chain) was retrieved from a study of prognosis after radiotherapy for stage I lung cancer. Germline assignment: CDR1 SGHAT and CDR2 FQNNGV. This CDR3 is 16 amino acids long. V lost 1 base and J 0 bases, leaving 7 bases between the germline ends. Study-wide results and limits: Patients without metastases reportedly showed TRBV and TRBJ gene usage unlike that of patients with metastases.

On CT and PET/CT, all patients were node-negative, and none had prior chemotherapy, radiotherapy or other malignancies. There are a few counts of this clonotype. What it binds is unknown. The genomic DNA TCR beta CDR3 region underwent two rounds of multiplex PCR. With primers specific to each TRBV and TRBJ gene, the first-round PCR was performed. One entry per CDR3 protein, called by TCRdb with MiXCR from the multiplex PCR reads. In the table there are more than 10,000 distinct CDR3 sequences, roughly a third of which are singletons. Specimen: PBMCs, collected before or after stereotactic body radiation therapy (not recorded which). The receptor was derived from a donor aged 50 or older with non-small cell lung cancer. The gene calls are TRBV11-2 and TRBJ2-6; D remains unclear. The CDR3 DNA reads TGTGCCAGCAGCTTAGGCCCCGACTCTGGGGCCAACGTCCTGACTTTC. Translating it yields CASSLGPDSGANVLTF.